The 27 T cell receptor beta chains below were found in one sample sequenced in a study of vaccination and CD4 T cells after COVID-19 (dated by TCRdb to between 2022 and 2023). The treatment or condition label on this specimen signifies: approximately 9-day PBMC culture with coronavirus spike peptide pools or control peptides (ViraFEST assay). Receptor libraries were prepared by PCR. Sequencing relied on an Illumina iSeq 100. At the Johns Hopkins FTIC core, DNA from the cultured CD4+ T cells underwent TCR sequencing with the Oncomine TCR Beta short-read assay. TCRdb reprocessed the public reads (quality trimming at Q25 with fastp, clone calling with MiXCR) and kept in-frame beta chains. Every entry covers one CDR3 protein and lists the most common genes and DNA from its rows. This sample lists about 21,000 distinct CDR3 sequences; about 45% were detected once. Approximately 4.6% of the sample rests with the top ten.

Their cognate antigens are unknown. The sequenced sample consisted of CD4+ T cells from blood, cultured in vitro. These TCRs come from a human donor who had recovered from COVID-19.

The chain carries TRBV10-1 and TRBJ2-5; 9 bases are a match to TRBD2. The junction had 2 bases not matched to a gene; V was cut back by 0 bases and J by 3 bases. This CDR3 region has 15 residues. Per germline, CDR1 WNHNN and CDR2 SYGVQD (reference sequence). For the CDR3, the DNA is TGCGCCAGCAGTGAGTCGGGACTAGCAGAAGAGACCCAGTACTTC. As protein: CASSESGLAEETQYF.

The chain employs TRBV20-1 and TRBJ1-1; a weak D match, TRBD1 (5 bases). V dropped 6 bases and J dropped 3 bases, with 14 bases sitting between them. CDR3 length: 13 amino acids. Germline CDR1 DFQATT, CDR2 SNEGSKA (reference sequence). The chain's CDR3 is CSAPLGGYTEAFF. The CDR3, as DNA: TGCAGTGCACCTCTGGGGGGGTACACTGAAGCTTTCTTT.

The V and J genes are TRBV20-1 and TRBJ2-3, with 7 bases fitting TRBD2. The length of the CDR3 is 13 residues. The V and J ends lost 4 bases and 2 bases, in that order; junction bases with no gene match: 3. Germline CDR1 and CDR2: DFQATT and SNEGSKA (reference sequence). CDR3 region: CSATGTITDTQYF. The CDR3 DNA reads as TGCAGTGCTACCGGGACTATCACAGATACGCAGTATTTT.

The chain joins TRBV7-2 to TRBJ1-6; D call uncertain. The CDR3 contains 16 residues. V dropped 5 bases and J dropped 2 bases, with 13 bases sitting between them. Germline CDR1 is SGHTA and CDR2 is FQGNSA. The CDR3 region has the DNA TGTGCCAGCAGCCCTGCTTCGTCCACCTATAATTCACCCCTCCACTTT. Translated, it gives CASSPASSTYNSPLHF.

This clonotype was seen only a few times. The V gene is TRBV6-2 or TRBV6-3, the J gene TRBJ2-2; TRBD1 or TRBD2 may be the D gene (6 bases each). Germline CDR1 is MNHEY and CDR2 is SVGEGT. CDR3 length: 15 residues. The V and J ends lost 8 bases and 4 bases respectively, with 17 bases between them. CDR3 loop: CASRGPFRGTGELFF. In nucleotides, the CDR3 is TGTGCCAGCCGGGGGCCCTTCCGAGGCACCGGGGAGCTGTTTTTT.

This clonotype came up a few times. V gene TRBV12-3 or TRBV12-4 combines with J gene TRBJ1-5, with TRBD1 matching 9 bases. The ends lost 5 bases at V and 6 bases at J; junction bases unmatched: 5. CDR3 length equals 14 residues. CDR3 in DNA: TGTGCCAGCAGTAGACAGGGGGTAAGTCAGCCCCAGCATTTT. Its protein is CASSRQGVSQPQHF.

This clonotype was seen only a few times. The chain links TRBV6-2 or TRBV6-3 to TRBJ2-5, with a possible D match to TRBD2 (6 bases). This CDR3 comprises 15 residues. V was shortened by 7 bases and J by 1 base, with 16 bases between the two germline ends. Germline values: CDR1 MNHEY, CDR2 SVGEGT. The CDR3 sequence: CASIRDSGPQETQYF. CDR3 bases: TGTGCCAGCATCCGGGACTCGGGGCCCCAAGAGACCCAGTACTTC.

The CDR3 reads CSARGPPDRKSGANVLTF. CDR3 coding DNA: TGCAGTGCTAGGGGGCCGCCGGACAGGAAATCTGGGGCCAACGTCCTGACTTTC. The chain uses TRBV20-1 and TRBJ2-6; 7 bases are a match to TRBD1. Per germline, CDR1 DFQATT and CDR2 SNEGSKA (reference sequence). Trimming at V came to 3 bases and at J to 1 base, leaving 12 bases not matched to a gene. The CDR3 contains 18 residues.

There are a few counts of this clonotype. The chain combines TRBV24-1 with TRBJ2-1; D remains ambiguous. This CDR3 comprises 13 residues. V lost 9 bases and J 5 bases, leaving 13 bases between the germline ends. Germline CDR1 reads KGHDR; CDR2 reads SFDVKD. The CDR3 protein is CATSQVHNNEQFF. CDR3 bases: TGTGCCACCTCGCAGGTCCATAACAATGAGCAGTTCTTC.

The rearrangement uses TRBV6-1 and TRBJ1-5, with 9 bases fitting TRBD1. This CDR3 spans 14 amino acids. Germline V lookup: CDR1 MNHNS, CDR2 SASEGT. With 5 bases clipped from V and 2 bases from J, the junction kept 1 base outside the gene matches. CDR3 bases: TGTGCCAGCAGTCGGACAGGGGGCAATCAGCCCCAGCATTTT. Its translation is CASSRTGGNQPQHF.

Note on this clonotype: Mismatch with germline at one junction end may stem from a read error. The CDR3 bases are TGTACCAGCAGAAGGGATGGGGGCCTCAATCAGCCCCAGCATTTT. Protein: CTSRRDGGLNQPQHF. V and J are TRBV6-1 and TRBJ1-5; D is possibly TRBD1 (6 bases). Germline V gives CDR1 MNHNS, CDR2 SASEGT. This CDR3 is 15 amino acids long.

The V call is TRBV19, the J call TRBJ2-1; D unresolved. Germline V gene sequence: CDR1 LNHDA, CDR2 SQIVND (reference sequence). This CDR3 spans 16 amino acids. Trimming took off 4 bases at V and 0 bases at J, with 13 bases between the two ends. CDR3 DNA: TGTGCCAGTAGTAGCCCTTTCCGGAACTCCTACAATGAGCAGTTCTTC. Translated, it gives CASSSPFRNSYNEQFF.

This chain links TRBV7-2 with TRBJ1-5; possibly TRBD1 for D (6 bases). Trimming pared 5 bases from V and 4 bases from J, leaving 12 bases between. CDR3 length equals 14 residues. Germline loops: CDR1 SGHTA, CDR2 FQGNSA. In DNA, the CDR3 is TGTGCCAGCAGCCCACGGAGGGGGAATCAGCCCCAGCATTTT. Its translation is CASSPRRGNQPQHF.

The genes are TRBV30 and TRBJ1-2; 10 bases are shared with TRBD1. CDR1 is GTSNPN, CDR2 SVGIG, per germline (reference sequence). The CDR3 is made up of 13 amino acids. J lost 9 bases, V lost 7 bases, and 11 bases had no gene match. CDR3: CAFKDRGLARYTF. CDR3 nucleotide sequence: TGTGCCTTTAAGGACAGGGGGTTGGCACGCTACACCTTC.

The chain is built from TRBV28 and TRBJ2-7; 12 positions agree with TRBD2. Trimming cost V 7 bases and J 6 bases; bases outside gene matches: 7. CDR1 is MDHEN, CDR2 SYDVKM, per germline. This CDR3 has 14 residues. The CDR3 spells CASNLLAGGPEQYF. In DNA form, the CDR3 reads TGTGCCAGCAACCTTCTAGCGGGAGGGCCCGAGCAGTACTTC.

The chain combines TRBV30 with TRBJ2-2; 11 bases are a match to TRBD2. CDR3 length: 16 amino acids. Trimming at V came to 3 bases and at J to 0 bases, leaving 3 bases not matched to a gene. CDR1 is GTSNPN and CDR2 is SVGIG in the germline V gene (reference sequence). In DNA, the CDR3 is TGTGCCTGGAGGATAGCGGGGGGGGCGAACACCGGGGAGCTGTTTTTT. Its protein product is CAWRIAGGANTGELFF. The variable domain in full, with the rest retrieved from reference TRBV30 and TRBJ2-2, is SQTIHQWPATLVQPVGSPLSLECTVEGTSNPNLYWYRQAAGRGLQLLFYSVGIGQISSEVPQNLSASRPQDRQFILSSKKLLLSDSGFYLCAWRIAGGANTGELFFGEGSRLTVL.

This chain uses TRBV6-5 with TRBJ2-3; no reliable D call. CDR3 length: 14 residues. Germline values: CDR1 MNHEY, CDR2 SVGAGI. The V end was cut by 4 bases, the J end by 3 bases, with 11 bases between. The CDR3 spells CASSFSWLTDTQYF. Here the CDR3 DNA reads TGTGCCAGCAGTTTTTCGTGGTTGACAGATACGCAGTATTTT.

The gene calls are TRBV6-8 and TRBJ2-3; unclear D gene. CDR1 and CDR2 from the germline V gene are MNHGY and SAAAGT. V lost 6 bases and J 2 bases, leaving 6 bases between the germline ends. This CDR3 contains 12 residues. The CDR3 here is CASREFTDTQYF. The CDR3 DNA is TGTGCCAGCAGAGAGTTCACAGATACGCAGTATTTT.

This chain uses TRBV21-1 with TRBJ2-7; TRBD2, the table's D call, lacks a check against the DNA. TRBV21-1 is a documented pseudogene. The CDR3 extends over 15 amino acids. CDR3 loop: CASLPGTSGTYEQYF. The CDR3 nucleotides are TGTGCCAGCCTCCCCGGGACTAGCGGAACCTACGAGCAGTACTTC.

The table lists this clonotype with a few counts. In DNA, the CDR3 is TGTGCCAGCAGCTTGAGCAGGGGGCAGAGGGAGTACACTGAAGCTTTCTTT. This codes for CASSLSRGQREYTEAFF. The chain combines TRBV5-4 with TRBJ1-1, with TRBD1 identical over 8 bases. V gave up 1 base and J gave up 3 bases; unmatched junction bases: 11. The V gene's germline CDR1 is SGHNT and CDR2 YYREEE (reference sequence). The length of the CDR3 is 17 residues.

This chain links TRBV27 with TRBJ2-1; TRBD2 aligns across 9 bases. Germline V lookup: CDR1 MNHEY, CDR2 SMNVEV (reference sequence). The CDR3 extends over 14 amino acids. J lost 1 base, V lost 10 bases, and 5 bases had no gene match. CDR3 nucleotide sequence: TGTGCCACCAAGCGGGAGGTTTCCTACAATGAGCAGTTCTTC. Translation: CATKREVSYNEQFF.

V usage is TRBV2 and J usage is TRBJ1-2; TRBD1 matches at 11 bases. J lost 5 bases, V lost 2 bases, and 4 bases had no gene match. CDR1 is SNHLY and CDR2 is FYNNEI in the germline V gene. This CDR3 region has 15 residues. The CDR3 loop reads CASSERTGGGYGYTF. The CDR3 DNA follows: TGTGCCAGCAGTGAAAGGACAGGGGGCGGGTATGGCTACACCTTC.

This clonotype was counted only a few times. The rearrangement joins TRBV20-1 to TRBJ1-1; maybe TRBD1 (5 bases). The CDR3 is 12 residues long. The germline V gene encodes CDR1 DFQATT and CDR2 SNEGSKA (reference sequence). V was pared by 4 bases and J by 1 base, with 7 bases between. The CDR3 sequence: CSAKGRNTEAFF. CDR3 bases: TGCAGTGCTAAGGGGAGGAACACTGAAGCTTTCTTT.

The rearrangement joins TRBV5-1 to TRBJ2-3; D is possibly TRBD1 or TRBD2 (5 bases each). Germline values: CDR1 SGHRS, CDR2 YFSETQ. V was clipped by 1 base and J by 2 bases, with 8 bases between them. The CDR3 consists of 14 residues. The CDR3 loop is CASSLWDPTDTQYF. The CDR3 DNA follows: TGCGCCAGCAGCTTGTGGGACCCCACAGATACGCAGTATTTT. The variable domain in full, completed from reference TRBV5-1 and TRBJ2-3, reads KAGVTQTPRYLIKTRGQQVTLSCSPISGHRSVSWYQQTPGQGLQFLFEYFSETQRNKGNFPGRFSGRQFSNSRSEMNVSTLELGDSALYLCASSLWDPTDTQYFGPGTRLTVL.

This chain links TRBV28 with TRBJ1-3, with 10 bases matching TRBD1. This CDR3 has 18 residues. The germline V gene encodes CDR1 MDHEN and CDR2 SYDVKM. V was clipped by 6 bases and J by 5 bases; unmatched bases: 16. This chain's CDR3 is CASSEKPGQGRLRNTIYF. The CDR3 DNA follows: TGTGCCAGCAGCGAAAAACCGGGACAGGGGAGGTTGCGAAACACCATATATTTT.

The sample holds a few counts of this clonotype. The chain links TRBV27 to TRBJ1-6, with TRBD1 matching over 10 bases. Germline V lookup: CDR1 MNHEY, CDR2 SMNVEV (reference sequence). Unmatched junction bases numbered 8, after V lost 5 bases and J lost 10 bases. This CDR3 is built from 15 residues. In DNA, the CDR3 is TGTGCCAGCAGTGAGAGGGACAGGGGAAGATCACCCCTCCACTTT. Translation: CASSERDRGRSPLHF.

The rearrangement joins TRBV27 to TRBJ2-6, with D tentatively TRBD1 or TRBD2 (6 bases each). Trimming took 6 bases from V and 0 from J, leaving 12 bases between them. CDR1 MNHEY and CDR2 SMNVEV come from the germline V gene (reference sequence). This CDR3 comprises 16 residues. CDR3 amino acids: CASSRGGGSGANVLTF. CDR3 nucleotide sequence: TGTGCCAGCAGCCGAGGGGGAGGCTCTGGGGCCAACGTCCTGACTTTC.